A selection of T cell receptor beta chains follows, all from one sample in a study of CD8+ T cells in alopecia areata. Assay used: immunoSEQ multiplex PCR; TCRdb lists only in-frame clones, some missing. The data hold some 170,000 clones, with approximately 55% observed a single time. This specimen consisted of CD8+ T cells sorted from blood, obtained at week 24, from a patient treated with tofacitinib. All receptors come from a human donor with alopecia areata. Both conserved end residues are trimmed from each CDR3. Each record gives: V gene, clone size, CDR3 length, J gene, CDR3 protein. Expanded clones are given a class, and other clones once, few, many or no size at all.

>TRBV29-1|few|12|TRBJ1-1
SAQDRAEGTEAF
>TRBV7-2|few|14|TRBJ2-3
ASSGRQGDLTDTQY
>TRBV7-3|.|11|TRBJ1-6
ASSPNYGSPLH
>TRBV6-5|.|13|TRBJ1-5
ASSYLGGDNQPQH
>TRBV19|.|12|TRBJ2-7
ASTPGTGFYEQY
>TRBV9|.|14|TRBJ2-2
ASSVGGTGGTGELF
>TRBV23-1|.|19|TRBJ1-1
ASRVNSRGTGQGDQNTEAF
>TRBV28|.|12|TRBJ2-2
ASRTTANTGELF
>TRBV4-1|.|14|TRBJ1-2
ASSQDGDFPGYGYT
>TRBV29-1|.|10|TRBJ2-1
SVEAANYEQF
>TRBV4-3|.|13|TRBJ2-7
ASSQDNGLTYEQY
>TRBV20-1|.|9|TRBJ2-7
SATGEYEQY
>TRBV5-6|.|13|TRBJ1-5
ASTPGPGSNQPQH
>TRBV7-8|.|13|TRBJ1-5
ASSLRAGSNQPQH
>TRBV27|few|12|TRBJ1-2
ASSPSPEHYGYT
>TRBV29-1|few|11|TRBJ1-4
SVEEGTNEKLF
>TRBV15|.|12|TRBJ2-6
ATSRSSGANVLT
>TRBV6-6|few|12|TRBJ2-7
ASRDSGLAYEQY